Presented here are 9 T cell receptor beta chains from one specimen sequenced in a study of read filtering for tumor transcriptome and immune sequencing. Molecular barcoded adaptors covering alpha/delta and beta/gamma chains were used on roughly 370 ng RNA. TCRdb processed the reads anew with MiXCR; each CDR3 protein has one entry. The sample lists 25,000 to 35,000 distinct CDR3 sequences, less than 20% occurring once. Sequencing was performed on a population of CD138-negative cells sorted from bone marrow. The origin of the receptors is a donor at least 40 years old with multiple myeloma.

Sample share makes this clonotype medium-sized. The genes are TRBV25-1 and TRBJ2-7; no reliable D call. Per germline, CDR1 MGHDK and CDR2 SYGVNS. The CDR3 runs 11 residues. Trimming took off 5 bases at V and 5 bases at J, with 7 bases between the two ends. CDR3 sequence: CASSPANEQYF. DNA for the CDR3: TGTGCCAGCAGTCCCGCCAACGAGCAGTACTTC.

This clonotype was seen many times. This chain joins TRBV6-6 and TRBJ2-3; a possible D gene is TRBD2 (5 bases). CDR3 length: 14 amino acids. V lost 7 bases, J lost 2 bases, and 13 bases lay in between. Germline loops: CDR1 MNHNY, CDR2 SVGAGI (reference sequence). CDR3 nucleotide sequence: TGTGCCAGCACTACACCGGGGATCACAGATACGCAGTATTTT. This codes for CASTTPGITDTQYF.

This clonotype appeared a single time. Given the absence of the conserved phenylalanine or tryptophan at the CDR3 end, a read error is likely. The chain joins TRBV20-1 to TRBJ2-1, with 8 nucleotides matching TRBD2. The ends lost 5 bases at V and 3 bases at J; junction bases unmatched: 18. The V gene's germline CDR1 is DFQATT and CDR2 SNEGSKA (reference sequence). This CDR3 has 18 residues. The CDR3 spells CSAPGLAGAVNYYNEQFL. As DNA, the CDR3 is TGCAGTGCTCCTGGACTAGCCGGGGCCGTCAATTACTACAATGAGCAGTTCCTC.

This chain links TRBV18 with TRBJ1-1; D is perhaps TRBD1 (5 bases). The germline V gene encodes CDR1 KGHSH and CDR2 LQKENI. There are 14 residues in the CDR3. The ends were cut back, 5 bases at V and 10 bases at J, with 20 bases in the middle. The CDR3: CASSGSDGTGGAFF. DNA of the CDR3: TGTGCCAGCTCAGGGTCAGACGGTACGGGGGGAGCTTTCTTT.

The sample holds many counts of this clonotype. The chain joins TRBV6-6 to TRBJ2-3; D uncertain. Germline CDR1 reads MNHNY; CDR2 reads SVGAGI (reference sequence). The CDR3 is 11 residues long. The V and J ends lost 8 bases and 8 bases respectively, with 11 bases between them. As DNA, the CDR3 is TGTGCCAGCGCTGGTTTGCCTACGCAGTATTTT. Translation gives CASAGLPTQYF.

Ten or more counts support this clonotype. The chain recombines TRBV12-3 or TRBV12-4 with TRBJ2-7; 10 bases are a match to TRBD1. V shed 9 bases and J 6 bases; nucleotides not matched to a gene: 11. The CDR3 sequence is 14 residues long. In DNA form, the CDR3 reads TGTGCCAGTAGCCGGGACAGGGGAAAGGGCGAGCAGTACTTC. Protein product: CASSRDRGKGEQYF.

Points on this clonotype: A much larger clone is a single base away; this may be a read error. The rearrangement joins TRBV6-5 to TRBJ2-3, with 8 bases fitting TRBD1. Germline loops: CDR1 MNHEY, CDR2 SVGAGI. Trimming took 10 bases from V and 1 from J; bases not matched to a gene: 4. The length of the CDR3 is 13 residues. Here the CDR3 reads CATRGLGTDTQYF. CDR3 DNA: TGTGCCACCAGGGGGCTTGGCACAGATACGCAGTATTTT.

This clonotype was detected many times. Written as DNA, the CDR3 is TGTGCCACCAACGGCAGGTTGGGGTACGAGCAGTACTTC. Its protein is CATNGRLGYEQYF. J is TRBJ2-7 and V is TRBV6-6; unclear D gene. From germline, CDR1 is MNHNY and CDR2 SVGAGI (reference sequence). V was cut by 10 bases and J by 4 bases, with 17 bases left in between. This CDR3 region has 13 residues.

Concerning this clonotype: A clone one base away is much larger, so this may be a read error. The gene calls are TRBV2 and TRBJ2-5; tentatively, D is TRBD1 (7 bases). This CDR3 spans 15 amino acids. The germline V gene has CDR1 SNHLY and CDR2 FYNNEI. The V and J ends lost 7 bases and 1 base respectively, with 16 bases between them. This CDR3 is CASKVEGASQETQYF. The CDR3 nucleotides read TGTGCCAGCAAGGTGGAGGGGGCGTCCCAAGAGACCCAGTACTTC.